This T cell receptor beta chain derives from a study of blood T cell repertoires in COVID-19. Study in general: Donors in the United States, Italy and Spain gave samples during acute or convalescent COVID-19. Sample material is recorded as cDNA or gDNA derived from T cells, B-cell-depleted T cells, or PBMCs.

The method was immunoSEQ multiplex PCR; TCRdb's version includes in-frame clones alone and lacks a portion of them. The sample lists about 250,000 clones; around 85% were seen once. The CDR3 loop spans 14 amino acids. Germline V gene data show CDR1 as SGHRS and CDR2 as YFSETQ. Trimming stripped 2 bases from V and 10 bases from J, with 16 bases between. This clone came up a few times. The chain is built from TRBV5-1 and TRBJ2-1; weak D call: TRBD2 (5 bases). Source material: PBMCs or T cells enriched from blood (not recorded which). This receptor was taken from a woman aged 25 to 39 who had recovered from COVID-19. Written as DNA, the CDR3 is TGCGCCAGCAGCTTTGACGGGGTTGGAAGGGAGCAGTTCTTC. This gives the protein CASSFDGVGREQFF.